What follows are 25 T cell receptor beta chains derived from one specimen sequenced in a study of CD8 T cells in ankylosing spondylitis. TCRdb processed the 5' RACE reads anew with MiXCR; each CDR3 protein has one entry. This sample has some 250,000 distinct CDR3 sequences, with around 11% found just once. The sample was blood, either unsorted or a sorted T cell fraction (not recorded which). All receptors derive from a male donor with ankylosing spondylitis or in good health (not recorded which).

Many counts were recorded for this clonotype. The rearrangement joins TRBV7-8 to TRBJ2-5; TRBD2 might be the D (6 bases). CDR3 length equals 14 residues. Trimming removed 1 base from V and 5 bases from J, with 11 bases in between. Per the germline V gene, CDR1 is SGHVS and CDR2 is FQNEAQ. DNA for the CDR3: TGTGCCAGCAGCTTAGAAGGGACTCCGGAGACCCAGTACTTC. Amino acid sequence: CASSLEGTPETQYF.

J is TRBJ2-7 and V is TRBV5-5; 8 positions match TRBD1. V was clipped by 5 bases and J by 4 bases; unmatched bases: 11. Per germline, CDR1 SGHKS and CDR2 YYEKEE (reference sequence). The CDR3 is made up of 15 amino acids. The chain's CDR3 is CASSPTGGLGYEQYF. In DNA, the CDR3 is TGTGCCAGCAGTCCAACAGGGGGGCTGGGTTACGAGCAGTACTTC.

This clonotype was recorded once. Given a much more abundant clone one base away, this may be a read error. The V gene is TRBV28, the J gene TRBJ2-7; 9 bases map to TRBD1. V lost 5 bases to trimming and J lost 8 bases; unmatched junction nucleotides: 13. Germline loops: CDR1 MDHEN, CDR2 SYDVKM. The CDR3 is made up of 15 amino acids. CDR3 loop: CASSRPGTGLDKQYF. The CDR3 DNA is TGTGCCAGCAGTCGCCCCGGGACAGGGTTGGACAAGCAGTACTTC. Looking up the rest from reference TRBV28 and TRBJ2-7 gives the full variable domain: DVKVTQSSRYLVKRTGEKVFLECVQDMDHENMFWYRQDPGLGLRLIYFSYDVKMKEKGDIPEGYSVSREKKERFSLILESASTNQTSMYLCASSRPGTGLDKQYFGPGTRLTVT.

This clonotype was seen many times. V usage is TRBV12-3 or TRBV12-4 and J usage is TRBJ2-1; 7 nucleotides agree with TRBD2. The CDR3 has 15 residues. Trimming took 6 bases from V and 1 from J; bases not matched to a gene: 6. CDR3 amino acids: CASSWGGASYNEQFF. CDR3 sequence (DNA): TGTGCCAGCAGCTGGGGAGGGGCGTCCTACAATGAGCAGTTCTTC.

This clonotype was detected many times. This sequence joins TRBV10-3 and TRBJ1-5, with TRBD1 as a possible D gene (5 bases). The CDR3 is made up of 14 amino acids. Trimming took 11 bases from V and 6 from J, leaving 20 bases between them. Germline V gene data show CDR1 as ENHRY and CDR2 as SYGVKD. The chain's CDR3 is CASQPTGGGQPQHF. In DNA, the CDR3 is TGTGCCTCCCAACCAACGGGGGGAGGTCAGCCCCAGCATTTT.

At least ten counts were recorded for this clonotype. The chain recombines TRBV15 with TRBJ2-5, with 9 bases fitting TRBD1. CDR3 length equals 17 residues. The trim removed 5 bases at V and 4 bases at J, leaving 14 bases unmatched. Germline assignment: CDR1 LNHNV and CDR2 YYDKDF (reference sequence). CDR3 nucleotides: TGTGCCACCAGCGGACGCCTGGACAGGGGAGAAAGAGAGACCCAGTACTTC. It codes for CATSGRLDRGERETQYF.

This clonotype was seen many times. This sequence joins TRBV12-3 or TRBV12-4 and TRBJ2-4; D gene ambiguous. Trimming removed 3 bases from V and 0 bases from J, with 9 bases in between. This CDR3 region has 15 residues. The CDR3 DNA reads TGTGCCAGCAGTTTCCGTGAACTAGCCAAAAACATTCAGTACTTC. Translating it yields CASSFRELAKNIQYF.

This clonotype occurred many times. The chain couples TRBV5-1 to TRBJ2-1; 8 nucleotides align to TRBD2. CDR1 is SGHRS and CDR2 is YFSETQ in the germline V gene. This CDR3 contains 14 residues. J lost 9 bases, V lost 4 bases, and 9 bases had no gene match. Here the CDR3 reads CASSRTSGNAEQFF. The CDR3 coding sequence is TGCGCCAGCAGCCGAACTAGCGGTAACGCTGAGCAGTTCTTC.

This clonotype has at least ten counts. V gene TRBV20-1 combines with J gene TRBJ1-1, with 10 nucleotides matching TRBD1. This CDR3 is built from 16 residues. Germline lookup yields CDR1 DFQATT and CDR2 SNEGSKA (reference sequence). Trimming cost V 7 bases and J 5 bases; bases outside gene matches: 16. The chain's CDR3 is CSVEPPGQGTATEAFF. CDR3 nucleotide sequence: TGCAGTGTCGAGCCCCCGGGACAGGGGACGGCAACTGAAGCTTTCTTT.

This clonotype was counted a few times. CDR3 sequence reads: CAIRAGVGVNSYNEQFF. CDR3 DNA: TGTGCCATCAGGGCCGGTGTAGGGGTCAACTCCTACAATGAGCAGTTCTTC. The chain links TRBV10-3 to TRBJ2-1; D is perhaps TRBD1 (5 bases). The CDR3 contains 17 residues. Trimming removed 6 bases from V and 0 bases from J, with 18 bases in between. The germline V gene encodes CDR1 ENHRY and CDR2 SYGVKD.

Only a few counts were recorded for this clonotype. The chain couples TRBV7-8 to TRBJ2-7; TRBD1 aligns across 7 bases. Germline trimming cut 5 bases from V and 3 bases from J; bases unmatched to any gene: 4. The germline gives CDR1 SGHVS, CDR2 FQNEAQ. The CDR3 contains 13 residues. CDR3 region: CASSHGTDYEQYF. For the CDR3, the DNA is TGTGCCAGCAGCCACGGGACAGACTACGAGCAGTACTTC.

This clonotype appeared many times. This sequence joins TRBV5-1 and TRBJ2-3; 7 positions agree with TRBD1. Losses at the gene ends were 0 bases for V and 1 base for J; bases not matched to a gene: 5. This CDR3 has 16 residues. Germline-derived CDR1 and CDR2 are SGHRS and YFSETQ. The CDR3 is CASSLAPGQGTDTQYF. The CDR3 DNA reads TGCGCCAGCAGCTTGGCCCCCGGACAGGGCACAGATACGCAGTATTTT. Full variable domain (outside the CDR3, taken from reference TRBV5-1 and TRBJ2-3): KAGVTQTPRYLIKTRGQQVTLSCSPISGHRSVSWYQQTPGQGLQFLFEYFSETQRNKGNFPGRFSGRQFSNSRSEMNVSTLELGDSALYLCASSLAPGQGTDTQYFGPGTRLTVL.

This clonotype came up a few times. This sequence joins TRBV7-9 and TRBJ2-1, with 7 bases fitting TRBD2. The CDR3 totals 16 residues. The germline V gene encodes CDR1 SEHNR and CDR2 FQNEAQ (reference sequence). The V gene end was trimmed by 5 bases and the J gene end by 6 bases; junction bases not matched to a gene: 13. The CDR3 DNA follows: TGTGCCAGCAGCGTTACTAGCGCAGCCCTGACCAATGAGCAGTTCTTC. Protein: CASSVTSAALTNEQFF.

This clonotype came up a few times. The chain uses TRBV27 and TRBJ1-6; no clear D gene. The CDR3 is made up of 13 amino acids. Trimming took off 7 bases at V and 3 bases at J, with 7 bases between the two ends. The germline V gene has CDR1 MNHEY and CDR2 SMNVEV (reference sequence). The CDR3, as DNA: TGTGCCAGCACAGGAGTCTATAATTCACCCCTCCACTTT. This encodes CASTGVYNSPLHF.

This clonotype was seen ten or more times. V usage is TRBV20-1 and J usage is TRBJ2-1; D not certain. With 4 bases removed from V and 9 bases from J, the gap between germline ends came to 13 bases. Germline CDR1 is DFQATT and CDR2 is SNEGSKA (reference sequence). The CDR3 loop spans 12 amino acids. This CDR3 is CSATTPVREQFF. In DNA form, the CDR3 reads TGCAGTGCTACAACGCCGGTTCGTGAGCAGTTCTTC.

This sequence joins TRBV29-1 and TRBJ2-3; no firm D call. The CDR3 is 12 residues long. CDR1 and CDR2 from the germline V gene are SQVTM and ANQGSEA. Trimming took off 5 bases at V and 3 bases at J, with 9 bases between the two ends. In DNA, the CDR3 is TGCAGCGTTCCGGGTCCGACAGATACGCAGTATTTT. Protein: CSVPGPTDTQYF.

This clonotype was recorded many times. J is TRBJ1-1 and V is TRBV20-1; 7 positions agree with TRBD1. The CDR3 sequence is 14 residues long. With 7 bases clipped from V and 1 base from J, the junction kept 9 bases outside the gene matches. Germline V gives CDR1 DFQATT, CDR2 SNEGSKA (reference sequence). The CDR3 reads CSGQAGGWNTEAFF. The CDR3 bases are TGCAGTGGCCAAGCAGGGGGGTGGAACACTGAAGCTTTCTTT.

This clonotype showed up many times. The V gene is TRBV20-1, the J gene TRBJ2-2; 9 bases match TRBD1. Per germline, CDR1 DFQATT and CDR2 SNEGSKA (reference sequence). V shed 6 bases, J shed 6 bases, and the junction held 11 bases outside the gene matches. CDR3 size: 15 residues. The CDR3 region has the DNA TGCAGTGCAAGTGGTTCGGGGACAGGGCCCGGGGAGCTGTTTTTT. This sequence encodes CSASGSGTGPGELFF.

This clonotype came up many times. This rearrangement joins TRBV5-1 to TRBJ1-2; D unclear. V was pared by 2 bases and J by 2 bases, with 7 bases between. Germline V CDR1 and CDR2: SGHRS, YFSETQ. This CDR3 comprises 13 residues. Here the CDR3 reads CASSFNRNYGYTF. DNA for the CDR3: TGCGCCAGCAGCTTCAACCGAAACTATGGCTACACCTTC.

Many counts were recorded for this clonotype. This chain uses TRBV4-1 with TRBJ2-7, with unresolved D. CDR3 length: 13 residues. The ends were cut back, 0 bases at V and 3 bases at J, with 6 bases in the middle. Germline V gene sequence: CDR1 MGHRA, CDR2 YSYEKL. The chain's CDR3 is CASSQDPNYEQYF. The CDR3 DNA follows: TGCGCCAGCAGCCAAGATCCCAACTACGAGCAGTACTTC.

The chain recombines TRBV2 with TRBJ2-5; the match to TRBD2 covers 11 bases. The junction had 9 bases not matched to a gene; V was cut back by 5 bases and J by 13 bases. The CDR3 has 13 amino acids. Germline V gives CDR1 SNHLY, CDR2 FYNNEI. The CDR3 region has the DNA TGTGCCAGCAGTAGGGGACTAGCGGAGGAAATGTACTTC. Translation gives CASSRGLAEEMYF.

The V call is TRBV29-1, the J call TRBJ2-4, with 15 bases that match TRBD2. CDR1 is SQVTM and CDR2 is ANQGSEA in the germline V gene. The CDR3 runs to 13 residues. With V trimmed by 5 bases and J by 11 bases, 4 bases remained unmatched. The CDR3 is CSVSGLAGGVQYF. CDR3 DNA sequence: TGCAGCGTTTCCGGACTAGCGGGAGGGGTTCAGTACTTC.

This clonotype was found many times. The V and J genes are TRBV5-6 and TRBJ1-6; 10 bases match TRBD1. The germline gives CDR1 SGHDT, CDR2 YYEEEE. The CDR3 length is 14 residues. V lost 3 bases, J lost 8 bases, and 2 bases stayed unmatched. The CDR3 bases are TGTGCCAGCAGCTGGGGACAGGGGTATTCACCCCTCCACTTT. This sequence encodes CASSWGQGYSPLHF.

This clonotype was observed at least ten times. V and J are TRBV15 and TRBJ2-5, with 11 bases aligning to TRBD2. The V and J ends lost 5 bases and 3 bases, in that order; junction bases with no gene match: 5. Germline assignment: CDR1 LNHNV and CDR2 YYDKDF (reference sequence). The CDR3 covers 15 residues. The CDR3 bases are TGTGCCACCAGCCCCGGGACTAGCGGAAAAGAGACCCAGTACTTC. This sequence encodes CATSPGTSGKETQYF. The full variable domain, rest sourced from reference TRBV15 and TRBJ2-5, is DAMVIQNPRYQVTQFGKPVTLSCSQTLNHNVMYWYQQKSSQAPKLLFHYYDKDFNNEADTPDNFQSRRPNTSFCFLDIRSPGLGDTAMYLCATSPGTSGKETQYFGPGTRLLVL.

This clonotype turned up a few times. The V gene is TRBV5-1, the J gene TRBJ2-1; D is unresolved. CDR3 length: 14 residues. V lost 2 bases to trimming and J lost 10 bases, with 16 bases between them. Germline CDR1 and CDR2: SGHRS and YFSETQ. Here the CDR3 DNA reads TGCGCCAGCAGCTTTTTAACCGATCATGAGGAGCAGTTCTTC. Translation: CASSFLTDHEEQFF.